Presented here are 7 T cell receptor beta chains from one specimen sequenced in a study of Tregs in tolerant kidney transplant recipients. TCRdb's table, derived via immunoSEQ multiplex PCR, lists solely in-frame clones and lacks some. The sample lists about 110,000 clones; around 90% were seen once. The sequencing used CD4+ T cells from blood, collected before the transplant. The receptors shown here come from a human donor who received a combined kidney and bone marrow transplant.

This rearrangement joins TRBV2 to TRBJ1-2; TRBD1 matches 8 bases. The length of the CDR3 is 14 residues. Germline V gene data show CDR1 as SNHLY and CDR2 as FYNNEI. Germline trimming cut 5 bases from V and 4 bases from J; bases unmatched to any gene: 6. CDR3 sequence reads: CASSPDRARYGYTF. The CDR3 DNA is TGTGCCAGCAGTCCGGACAGGGCGCGCTATGGCTACACCTTC. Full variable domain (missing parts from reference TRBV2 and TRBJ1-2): EPEVTQTPSHQVTQMGQEVILRCVPISNHLYFYWYRQILGQKVEFLVSFYNNEISEKSEIFDDQFSVERPDGSNFTLKIRSTKLEDSAMYFCASSPDRARYGYTFGSGTRLTVV.

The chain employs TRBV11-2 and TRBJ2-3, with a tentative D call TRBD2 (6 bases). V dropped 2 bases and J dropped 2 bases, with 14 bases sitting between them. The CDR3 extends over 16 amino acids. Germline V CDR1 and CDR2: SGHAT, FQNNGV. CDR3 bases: TGTGCCAGCAGCTTAACCGGCGGGGCTTTCACAGATACGCAGTATTTT. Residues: CASSLTGGAFTDTQYF.

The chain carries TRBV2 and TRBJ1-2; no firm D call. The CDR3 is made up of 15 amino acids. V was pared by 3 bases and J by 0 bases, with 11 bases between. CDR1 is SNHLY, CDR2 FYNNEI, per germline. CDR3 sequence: CASSDGQATNYGYTF. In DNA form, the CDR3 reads TGTGCCAGCAGTGACGGCCAGGCCACTAACTATGGCTACACCTTC.

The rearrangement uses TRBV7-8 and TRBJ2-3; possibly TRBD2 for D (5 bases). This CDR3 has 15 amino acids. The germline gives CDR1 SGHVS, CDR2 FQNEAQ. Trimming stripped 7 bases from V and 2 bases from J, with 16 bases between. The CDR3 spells CASKRTGDFTDTQYF. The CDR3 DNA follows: TGTGCCAGCAAGCGGACCGGAGATTTCACAGATACGCAGTATTTT.

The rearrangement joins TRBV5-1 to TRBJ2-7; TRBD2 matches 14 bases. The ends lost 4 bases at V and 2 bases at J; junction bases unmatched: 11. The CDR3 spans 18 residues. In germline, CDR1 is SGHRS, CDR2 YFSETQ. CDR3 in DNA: TGCGCCAGCAGCCGGGGACTAGCGGGGGTGAGCTATACCTACGAGCAGTACTTC. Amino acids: CASSRGLAGVSYTYEQYF.

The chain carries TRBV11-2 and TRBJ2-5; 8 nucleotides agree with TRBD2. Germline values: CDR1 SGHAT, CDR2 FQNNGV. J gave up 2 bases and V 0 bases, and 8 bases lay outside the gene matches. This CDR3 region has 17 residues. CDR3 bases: TGTGCCAGCAGCTTAGATCATAGCGGGATTCTGCAAGAGACCCAGTACTTC. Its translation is CASSLDHSGILQETQYF.

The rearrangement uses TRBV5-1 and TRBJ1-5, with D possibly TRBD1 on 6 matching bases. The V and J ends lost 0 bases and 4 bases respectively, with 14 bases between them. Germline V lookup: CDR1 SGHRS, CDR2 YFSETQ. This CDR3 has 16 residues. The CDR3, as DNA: TGCGCCAGCAGCTTGGGGGACAACGGGGGGAATCAGCCCCAGCATTTT. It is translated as CASSLGDNGGNQPQHF.